These T cell receptor beta chains were read from a single sample in a study of early T cells in non-severe SARS-CoV-2 infection. MiXCR, applied by TCRdb to the 5' RACE reads, yields one record per CDR3 protein. The sample lists under 70,000 distinct CDR3 sequences; 5.9% were seen once. The material sequenced was whole blood, taken at baseline. These receptors were obtained from an adult who was a healthcare worker with PCR-confirmed SARS-CoV-2 infection or an uninfected control (not recorded which). The CDR3 runs from the conserved cysteine through the conserved F or W. D genes are given only for firm matches. Some rows have no size entry. The others give once, few or many, or a class for an expanded clone.

TRBV10-3	many	TRBJ2-5	-	CAISETTRGGGTQYF	TGTGCCATCAGTGAGACGACCAGAGGGGGGGGAACCCAGTACTTC
TRBV4-1	many	TRBJ2-2	-	CASSQDRLYVGELFF	TGCGCCAGCAGCCAAGATCGGCTGTATGTCGGGGAGCTGTTTTTT
TRBV7-9	many	TRBJ1-1	TRBD1	CASSKRQGNTEVFF	TGTGCCAGCAGCAAAAGACAGGGGAACACTGAAGTTTTCTTT
TRBV28	many	TRBJ1-5	-	CASSRGDYGYGQPQHF	TGTGCCAGCAGCCGTGGCGACTATGGGTATGGTCAGCCCCAGCATTTT
TRBV10-3	-	TRBJ1-4	TRBD1	CAIRPDRGSGNSDEKLFF	TGTGCCATCAGGCCGGACAGGGGAAGTGGGAATTCGGACGAAAAACTGTTTTTT
TRBV29-1	many	TRBJ2-7	TRBD1	CSASLRSQGSHEQYF	TGCAGCGCCTCATTAAGGTCACAGGGGTCCCACGAGCAGTACTTC
TRBV27	many	TRBJ2-3	TRBD1	CASSPDRGLATQYF	TGTGCCAGCAGTCCGGACAGGGGGCTGGCTACGCAGTATTTT
TRBV7-6	many	TRBJ2-1	-	CASSLDPTYNEQFF	TGTGCCAGCAGCTTGGACCCGACTTACAATGAGCAGTTCTTC
TRBV9	-	TRBJ2-5	-	CASSADRLAGTQYF	TGTGCCAGCAGCGCGGACAGACTTGCGGGGACCCAGTACTTC
TRBV6-5	many	TRBJ2-5	TRBD1	CASRDRARETQYF	TGTGCCAGCAGGGACAGGGCTCGGGAGACCCAGTACTTC
TRBV11-3	many	TRBJ2-1	-	CASSLEGGGYNEQFF	TGTGCCAGCAGCTTAGAAGGGGGAGGGTACAATGAGCAGTTCTTC
TRBV4-3	many	TRBJ1-1	TRBD1	CASSRDRGTEAFF	TGCGCCAGCAGTCGGGACAGGGGGACTGAAGCTTTCTTT
TRBV12-3/TRBV12-4	many	TRBJ1-1	-	CASSLGVNTEAFF	TGTGCCAGCAGTTTAGGCGTGAACACTGAAGCTTTCTTT
TRBV20-1	-	TRBJ2-3	TRBD2	CGARTSGGTDTQYF	TGCGGGGCCCGGACTAGCGGGGGCACAGATACGCAGTATTTT
TRBV10-1	many	TRBJ1-1	TRBD1	CASRDKPGQGTEAFF	TGCGCCAGCAGGGATAAACCGGGACAGGGGACTGAAGCTTTCTTT
TRBV29-1	-	TRBJ2-3	TRBD2	CSVRPWVAGHTDTQYF	TGCAGCGTGCGCCCCTGGGTAGCGGGGCACACAGATACGCAGTATTTT
TRBV12-3/TRBV12-4	many	TRBJ1-1	TRBD1	CASSGTGPLSEAFF	TGTGCCAGCAGCGGGACAGGGCCTTTGAGTGAAGCTTTCTTT
TRBV19	few	TRBJ1-1	-	CASSFSGTEAFF	TGTGCCAGTAGTTTTTCGGGAACTGAAGCTTTCTTT
TRBV29-1	many	TRBJ2-4	TRBD2	CSVQNSPGLAGGRGNIQYF	TGCAGCGTCCAAAACTCCCCCGGACTAGCGGGAGGGCGCGGAAACATTCAGTACTTC
TRBV6-1	-	TRBJ1-1	TRBD1	CASSDRDRGAFF	TGTGCCAGCAGTGACCGGGACAGGGGGGCTTTCTTT
TRBV9	many	TRBJ1-6	-	CASSAMDSSYNSPLHF	TGTGCCAGCAGCGCCATGGACAGCTCCTATAATTCACCCCTCCACTTT
TRBV24-1	many	TRBJ1-1	TRBD1	CATSGPGGTEAFF	TGTGCCACCAGTGGCCCAGGGGGAACTGAAGCTTTCTTT
TRBV20-1	few	TRBJ2-2	-	CSARGTLNTGELFF	TGCAGTGCTAGGGGGACGCTGAACACCGGGGAGCTGTTTTTT
TRBV2	once	TRBJ1-1	-	CASNQGEGTEAFF	TGTGCCAGCAACCAAGGGGAGGGCACTGAAGCTTTCTTT
TRBV7-6	many	TRBJ2-3	-	CASSFMPASTDTQYF	TGTGCCAGCAGCTTTATGCCCGCTAGCACAGATACGCAGTATTTT
TRBV19	many	TRBJ2-1	TRBD2	CASSPGSGRVNNEQFF	TGTGCCAGTAGTCCGGGTAGCGGGAGGGTTAACAATGAGCAGTTCTTC
TRBV4-2	many	TRBJ2-7	-	CASSPGVGDYEQYF	TGTGCCAGCAGCCCCGGGGTTGGAGACTACGAGCAGTACTTC
TRBV7-3	many	TRBJ1-2	TRBD1	CASSSTGGTNYGYTF	TGTGCCAGCAGCTCGACAGGGGGAACTAACTATGGCTACACCTTC
TRBV28	-	TRBJ1-5	-	CASSSEGSEGYSQHF	TGTGCCAGCAGTTCCGAAGGGTCGGAGGGTTATTCCCAGCATTTT
TRBV7-9	-	TRBJ1-1	-	CASSYRVGTEAFF	TGTGCCAGCAGCTACAGGGTTGGGACTGAAGCTTTCTTT
TRBV12-3/TRBV12-4	many	TRBJ1-6	-	CASSLPGVNSPLHF	TGTGCCAGCAGTTTGCCAGGGGTTAATTCACCCCTCCACTTT
TRBV20-1	many	TRBJ2-6	TRBD1	CSASRVTGKSGANVLTF	TGCAGTGCTAGTAGAGTGACAGGGAAGTCTGGGGCCAACGTCCTGACTTTC
TRBV6-5	many	TRBJ1-1	-	CASSSPRGFTAFF	TGTGCCAGCAGTTCTCCAAGGGGGTTCACGGCTTTCTTT
TRBV10-3	many	TRBJ1-1	TRBD1	CATQPLTGVNTEAFF	TGTGCCACCCAACCTCTGACAGGGGTGAACACTGAAGCTTTCTTT
TRBV5-6	-	TRBJ2-2	-	CASSLYTGELFF	TGTGCCAGCAGCTTGTACACCGGGGAGCTGTTTTTT
TRBV7-7	many	TRBJ2-5	TRBD2	CASSPGLAETQYF	TGTGCCAGCAGCCCGGGACTAGCGGAGACCCAGTACTTC
TRBV20-1	many	TRBJ2-1	TRBD2	CSAHTLRVAGYNEQFF	TGCAGTGCTCATACTCTAAGGGTAGCGGGGTACAATGAGCAGTTCTTC
TRBV12-3/TRBV12-4	many	TRBJ1-3	-	CASNDGRRSSGNTIYF	TGTGCCAGCAATGACGGACGGAGAAGCTCTGGAAACACCATATATTTT
TRBV18	-	TRBJ2-3	-	CASSPDQLNTQYF	TGTGCCAGCTCACCCGACCAGCTAAATACGCAGTATTTT
TRBV6-5	many	TRBJ1-2	TRBD1	CASSYARGQGGYGYTF	TGTGCCAGCAGTTACGCGAGGGGGCAAGGAGGCTATGGCTACACCTTC
TRBV11-2	few	TRBJ2-3	TRBD2	CASSLVPLAGRYSTDTQYF	TGTGCCAGCAGCTTAGTGCCCCTAGCGGGACGCTACAGCACAGATACGCAGTATTTT
TRBV2	many	TRBJ2-3	TRBD1	CASTRDSSTDTQYF	TGTGCCAGCACTCGGGACAGCAGCACAGATACGCAGTATTTT
TRBV24-1	many	TRBJ2-1	TRBD2	CATRGTSGSSYNEQFF	TGTGCCACCAGGGGGACTAGCGGAAGCTCCTACAATGAGCAGTTCTTC
TRBV3-1	few	TRBJ2-3	-	CASSQGGTTDTQYF	TGTGCCAGCAGCCAAGGCGGGACCACAGATACGCAGTATTTT
TRBV27	many	TRBJ2-7	TRBD2	CASSLSGSSYEQYF	TGTGCCAGCAGCCTGAGCGGGAGTTCCTACGAGCAGTACTTC
TRBV5-1	few	TRBJ2-1	-	CASSGTLDEQFF	TGCGCCAGCAGCGGGACCCTGGATGAGCAGTTCTTC
TRBV28	few	TRBJ2-5	TRBD1	CASSTGQLTQYF	TGTGCCAGCAGCACGGGACAGTTGACCCAGTACTTC
TRBV11-2	few	TRBJ2-1	TRBD2	CASSLAVGGYNEQFF	TGTGCCAGCAGCTTAGCAGTGGGGGGGTACAATGAGCAGTTCTTC
TRBV11-2	few	TRBJ2-4	-	CASSLEMGLRKNIQYF	TGTGCCAGCAGCTTAGAGATGGGACTCCGCAAAAACATTCAGTACTTC
TRBV5-1	many	TRBJ2-3	TRBD1	CASSFGSGQGKHF	TGCGCCAGCAGCTTTGGCTCCGGACAGGGAAAGCATTTT
TRBV3-1	few	TRBJ1-1	TRBD1	CASSPRQGIPPNTEAFF	TGTGCCAGCAGCCCCCGACAGGGAATCCCCCCGAACACTGAAGCTTTCTTT
TRBV11-2	-	TRBJ1-3	-	CASSLVSSGNTIYF	TGTGCCAGCAGCTTGGTTTCCTCTGGAAACACCATATATTTT
TRBV21-1	few	TRBJ2-7	-	CASSKQGTSIIYEQYF	TGTGCCAGCAGCAAGCAAGGGACTAGTATAATCTACGAGCAGTACTTC